These T cell receptor beta chains were read from a single sample in a study of chemoradiotherapy in HPV16-positive cancers. TCRdb's table, derived via immunoSEQ multiplex PCR, lists solely in-frame clones and lacks some. The data show about 1,000 clones, with over 60% seen just once and 9% to 15% held by the top ten. The sample in question was tumor tissue, obtained from a patient who underwent chemoradiotherapy. All receptors come from a human donor with HPV-associated anogenital cancer. Both conserved end residues are part of each CDR3. Each record gives: clone size, D gene, J gene, V gene, CDR3 DNA, CDR3 protein. D genes are given only for firm matches. The size of a clone is reported for some rows only, either as once, few or many, or as a class for expanded clones.

clone_size: .
d_call: TRBD1
j_call: TRBJ1-1
v_call: TRBV14
cdr3_nt: TGTGCCAGCAGCCAAGGATGGGGGACAGGGTCGTACACTGAAGCTTTCTTT
cdr3_aa: CASSQGWGTGSYTEAFF

clone_size: .
d_call: .
j_call: TRBJ2-4
v_call: TRBV29-1
cdr3_nt: TGCAGCGTTGAAGGAGGGAGCGGCATTCAGTACTTC
cdr3_aa: CSVEGGSGIQYF

clone_size: .
d_call: TRBD2
j_call: TRBJ2-1
v_call: TRBV27
cdr3_nt: TGTGCCAGCAGATCCCCGACTAGCGGGAACTACAATGAGCAGTTCTTC
cdr3_aa: CASRSPTSGNYNEQFF

clone_size: .
d_call: .
j_call: TRBJ1-2
v_call: TRBV27
cdr3_nt: TGTGCCAGCAGTTTCGCTGGACAGAACTATGGCTACACCTTC
cdr3_aa: CASSFAGQNYGYTF

clone_size: .
d_call: TRBD2
j_call: TRBJ2-3
v_call: TRBV7-2
cdr3_nt: TGTGCCAGCAGCTTATGGAAGCGGGGAGCCACAGATACGCAGTATTTT
cdr3_aa: CASSLWKRGATDTQYF

clone_size: .
d_call: TRBD1
j_call: TRBJ2-7
v_call: TRBV6-6
cdr3_nt: TGTGCCAGCACCGTTCGGACAGGGGGCTACGAGCAGTACTTC
cdr3_aa: CASTVRTGGYEQYF

clone_size: once
d_call: .
j_call: TRBJ1-1
v_call: TRBV7-9
cdr3_nt: TGTGCCAGCAGCCGCATCGCGAACACTGAAGCTTTCTTT
cdr3_aa: CASSRIANTEAFF

clone_size: .
d_call: .
j_call: TRBJ1-1
v_call: TRBV23-1
cdr3_nt: TGCGCCAGCAGTCAAAACGGGGGCGACACTGAAGCTTTCTTT
cdr3_aa: CASSQNGGDTEAFF

clone_size: .
d_call: .
j_call: TRBJ1-5
v_call: TRBV7-9
cdr3_nt: TGTGCCAGCAGCTTACTGGGTATTAATCAGCCCCAGCATTTT
cdr3_aa: CASSLLGINQPQHF

clone_size: .
d_call: TRBD1
j_call: TRBJ1-4
v_call: TRBV10-1
cdr3_nt: TGCGCCAGCAGTCGGACAGGGGATGAAAAACTGTTTTTT
cdr3_aa: CASSRTGDEKLFF

clone_size: .
d_call: .
j_call: TRBJ2-3
v_call: TRBV5-8
cdr3_nt: TGTGCCAGCAGCCCCTGGGGGGTAGGGAACGCAGATACGCAGTATTTT
cdr3_aa: CASSPWGVGNADTQYF

clone_size: .
d_call: TRBD1
j_call: TRBJ1-1
v_call: TRBV19
cdr3_nt: TGTGCCAGTACCTCGACAGGGGGCGCGAACACTGAAGCTTTCTTT
cdr3_aa: CASTSTGGANTEAFF

clone_size: .
d_call: TRBD1
j_call: TRBJ2-4
v_call: TRBV9
cdr3_nt: TGTGCCAGCAGTGTAACAGGGGATTCAAACATTCAGTACTTC
cdr3_aa: CASSVTGDSNIQYF

clone_size: .
d_call: TRBD2
j_call: TRBJ2-3
v_call: TRBV15
cdr3_nt: TGTGCCACCAGCAGAGATAGCGGGGGGGCAGATACGCAGTATTTT
cdr3_aa: CATSRDSGGADTQYF

clone_size: .
d_call: TRBD2
j_call: TRBJ2-5
v_call: TRBV9
cdr3_nt: TGTGCCAGCAGCCCCATAGCGGGGGCCGCTGGGACCCAGTACTTC
cdr3_aa: CASSPIAGAAGTQYF

clone_size: .
d_call: .
j_call: TRBJ2-7
v_call: TRBV19
cdr3_nt: TGTGCCAGTAGTATAGGAGGACGGGGCTCGACCTACGAGCAGTACTTC
cdr3_aa: CASSIGGRGSTYEQYF

clone_size: .
d_call: .
j_call: TRBJ2-7
v_call: TRBV14
cdr3_nt: TGTGCCAGCAGCCGAGCCGGGACCGATATTTACGAGCAGTACTTC
cdr3_aa: CASSRAGTDIYEQYF

clone_size: .
d_call: TRBD2
j_call: TRBJ2-5
v_call: TRBV9
cdr3_nt: TGTGCCAGCAGCCTCGGGACTAACCAAGAGACCCAGTACTTC
cdr3_aa: CASSLGTNQETQYF

clone_size: .
d_call: .
j_call: TRBJ2-3
v_call: TRBV18
cdr3_nt: TGTGCCAGCTCACCGAGGGGCGGTGGTATCACAGATACGCAGTATTTT
cdr3_aa: CASSPRGGGITDTQYF

clone_size: .
d_call: TRBD2
j_call: TRBJ2-5
v_call: TRBV15
cdr3_nt: TGTGCCACCAGCCCTTTAGCGGGCGGGAAAGAGACCCAGTACTTC
cdr3_aa: CATSPLAGGKETQYF

clone_size: .
d_call: .
j_call: TRBJ1-6
v_call: TRBV5-1
cdr3_nt: TGCGCCAGCAGCTTGGAAGGAAGCAATTCACCCCTCCACTTT
cdr3_aa: CASSLEGSNSPLHF

clone_size: .
d_call: .
j_call: TRBJ2-2
v_call: TRBV4-2
cdr3_nt: TGTGCCAGCAGCCCCGGAGGGTCGAACACCGGGGAGCTGTTTTTT
cdr3_aa: CASSPGGSNTGELFF

clone_size: few
d_call: .
j_call: TRBJ1-3
v_call: TRBV19
cdr3_nt: TGTGCCAGTGTCGCCTCCCGAGGGGAAGGCTTTGGAAACACCATATATTTT
cdr3_aa: CASVASRGEGFGNTIYF

clone_size: .
d_call: .
j_call: TRBJ1-2
v_call: TRBV19
cdr3_nt: TGTGCCAGTAGTTTACAGCCGGGACGCCTAAACTATGGCTACACCTTC
cdr3_aa: CASSLQPGRLNYGYTF

clone_size: .
d_call: TRBD1
j_call: TRBJ1-2
v_call: TRBV5-1
cdr3_nt: TGCGCCAGCAGCTTGGAGGGGACAGGGTTTCTTTCCGGTGGCTACACCTTC
cdr3_aa: CASSLEGTGFLSGGYTF

clone_size: .
d_call: .
j_call: TRBJ1-1
v_call: TRBV18
cdr3_nt: TGTGCCAGCTCACCAAACTCGCGTGCTACGAACACTGAAGCTTTCTTT
cdr3_aa: CASSPNSRATNTEAFF

clone_size: .
d_call: TRBD1
j_call: TRBJ2-2
v_call: TRBV19
cdr3_nt: TGTGCCAGTAGTCTGAAGGGGACAGGGGTAGGGACCGGGGAGCTGTTTTTT
cdr3_aa: CASSLKGTGVGTGELFF

clone_size: .
d_call: .
j_call: TRBJ1-1
v_call: TRBV5-4
cdr3_nt: TGTGCCAGCAGCCCGGCAGGGCGCAGGGAAGCTTTCTTT
cdr3_aa: CASSPAGRREAFF

clone_size: .
d_call: TRBD1
j_call: TRBJ2-1
v_call: TRBV19
cdr3_nt: TGTGCCAGTAGTGACAGGGATGAGCAGTTCTTC
cdr3_aa: CASSDRDEQFF

clone_size: .
d_call: TRBD2
j_call: TRBJ2-3
v_call: TRBV10-3
cdr3_nt: TGTGCCATCAGACGGGCTAGCGGGGGGGCAGATACGCAGTATTTT
cdr3_aa: CAIRRASGGADTQYF

clone_size: .
d_call: .
j_call: TRBJ1-2
v_call: TRBV6-1
cdr3_nt: TGTGCCAGCAAGAAGGGGCTCTATGGCTACACCTTC
cdr3_aa: CASKKGLYGYTF

clone_size: .
d_call: .
j_call: TRBJ1-1
v_call: TRBV29-1
cdr3_nt: TGCAGCGCAAAAAGCGGGGTCCCTGAAGCTTTCTTT
cdr3_aa: CSAKSGVPEAFF

clone_size: .
d_call: TRBD1
j_call: TRBJ1-2
v_call: TRBV25-1
cdr3_nt: TGTGCCAGCAGTGAATTTGGGACAGGGGATCGCTACACCTTC
cdr3_aa: CASSEFGTGDRYTF